Listed below are T cell receptor beta chains from one sample, sequenced in a study of blood T cell repertoires in COVID-19. Assay: immunoSEQ multiplex PCR; the TCRdb copy retains only in-frame clones and omits some. The data hold about 150,000 clones, with 80% to 90% observed a single time. Input material: peripheral blood. The receptors here all came from a woman aged 50 to 65 with active or convalescent COVID-19. The CDR3 runs from the conserved cysteine through the conserved F or W. D genes are given only for firm matches. Where a row states a size, it is once, few, many or the class of an expanded clone; other rows omit it.

J gene,clone size,D gene,V gene,CDR3 DNA,CDR3 protein
TRBJ1-2,once,NA,TRBV9,TGTGCCAGCAGCCCTCTCGACAGCGGCTACACCTTC,CASSPLDSGYTF
TRBJ1-1,NA,NA,TRBV5-1,TGCGCCAGCAGCACCGGACAGAATCCTGAGAACACTGAAGCTTTCTTT,CASSTGQNPENTEAFF
TRBJ1-6,once,TRBD1,TRBV7-8,TGTGCCAGCAGCAGAACCGGGACAGGGAATAATTCACCCCTCCACTTT,CASSRTGTGNNSPLHF
TRBJ1-1,NA,NA,TRBV15,TGTGCCACCAGCAGAGATGCGAACAGACTGAACACTGAAGCTTTCTTT,CATSRDANRLNTEAFF
TRBJ2-1,NA,NA,TRBV27,TGTGCCAGCAGGCCAGGGGCAGGGAGTCTATTTTACAATGAGCAGTTCTTC,CASRPGAGSLFYNEQFF
TRBJ1-5,NA,NA,TRBV7-9,TGTGCCAGCAGCTTTCGGGGGAATCAGCCCCAGCATTTT,CASSFRGNQPQHF
TRBJ1-6,few,TRBD1,TRBV30,TGTGCCTGGACAACCCGACAGGGCGCGTCGCCAAGTAATTCACCCCTCCACTTT,CAWTTRQGASPSNSPLHF
TRBJ2-1,NA,NA,TRBV12-3/TRBV12-4,TGTGCCAGCAGTTCCGGCCTTTTTCGGGTCTTC,CASSSGLFRVF
TRBJ1-2,NA,TRBD1,TRBV18,TGTGCCAGCTCGCCGACAGGGTTTCGTGGCTACACCTTC,CASSPTGFRGYTF
TRBJ1-4,NA,NA,TRBV7-9,TGTGCCAGCAGCTTAGCGCTCGGAACTAATGAAAAACTGTTTTTT,CASSLALGTNEKLFF
TRBJ2-7,NA,NA,TRBV6-4,TGTGCCACTACTGACAGGCCCTACGAGCAGTACTTC,CATTDRPYEQYF
TRBJ2-2,NA,TRBD2,TRBV5-4,TGTGCCAGCAGCTTAGGGACTAGCGGGAACACCGGGGAGCTGTTTTTT,CASSLGTSGNTGELFF
TRBJ1-4,NA,NA,TRBV12-3/TRBV12-4,TGTGCCAGCAGGCGGACAGAAGAAAAACTGTTTTTT,CASRRTEEKLFF
TRBJ2-3,NA,NA,TRBV7-3,TGTGCCAGCAGCTTCCTTGGGGCCGAGGATACGCAGTATTTT,CASSFLGAEDTQYF
TRBJ1-1,NA,NA,TRBV11-2,TGTGCCAGCAGCTTCCCTAGTAATGGGAACACTGAAGCTTTCTTT,CASSFPSNGNTEAFF
TRBJ2-1,NA,TRBD2,TRBV5-1,TGCGCCAGCAGCTTGGGTGGGACTAGCAATGAGCAGTTCTTC,CASSLGGTSNEQFF